This T cell receptor beta chain derives from a study of T-cell reconstitution after alpha-beta-depleted transplantation in children. CDR3 length: 10 amino acids. Between the trimmed V and J ends, which lost 4 bases and 6 bases, there was a span of 1 base. Germline V CDR1 and CDR2: SNHLY, FYNNEI. Preparation of the TCRbeta library used unique molecular identifiers. TCRdb independently ran MiXCR on the PCR reads; one entry per CDR3 protein. The table has about 980,000 distinct CDR3 sequences, 25% to 30% seen once; the top ten hold roughly 27%. This clonotype came up many times. The sequences come from PBMCs, mostly from graft donor cells, collected 360 days after TCRalphabeta/CD19-depleted stem cell transplant. The source is a boy younger than two who had a stem cell transplant for SCID, so the T cells may come from the graft donor. The J gene is TRBJ2-1, the V gene TRBV2, with D hard to call. The CDR3 DNA reads as TGTGCCAGCAGTGGCAATGAGCAGTTCTTC. Translating gives CASSGNEQFF.